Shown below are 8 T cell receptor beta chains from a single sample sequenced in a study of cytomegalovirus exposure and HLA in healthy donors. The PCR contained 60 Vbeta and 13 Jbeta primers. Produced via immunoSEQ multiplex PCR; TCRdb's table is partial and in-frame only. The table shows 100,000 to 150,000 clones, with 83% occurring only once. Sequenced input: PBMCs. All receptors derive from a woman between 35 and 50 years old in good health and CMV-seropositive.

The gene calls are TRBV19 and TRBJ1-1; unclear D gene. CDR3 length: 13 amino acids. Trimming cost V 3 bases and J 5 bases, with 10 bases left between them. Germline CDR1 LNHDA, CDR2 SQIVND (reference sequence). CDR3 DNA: TGTGCCAGTAGTATGAGTGGTAATACTGAAGCTTTCTTT. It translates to CASSMSGNTEAFF.

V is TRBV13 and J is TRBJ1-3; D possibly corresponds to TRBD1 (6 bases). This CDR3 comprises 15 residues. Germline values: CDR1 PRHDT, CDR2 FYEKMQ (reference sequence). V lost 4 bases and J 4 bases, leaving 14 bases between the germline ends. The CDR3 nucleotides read TGTGCCAGCAGCTACAGGGTCTCGCCGGGAAACACCATATATTTT. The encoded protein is CASSYRVSPGNTIYF.

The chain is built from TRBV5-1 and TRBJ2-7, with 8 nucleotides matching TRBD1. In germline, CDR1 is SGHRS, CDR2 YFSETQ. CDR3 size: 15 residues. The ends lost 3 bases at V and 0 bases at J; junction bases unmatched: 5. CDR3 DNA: TGCGCCAGCAGCTGGGCGGGGACAGGCTCCTACGAGCAGTACTTC. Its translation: CASSWAGTGSYEQYF.

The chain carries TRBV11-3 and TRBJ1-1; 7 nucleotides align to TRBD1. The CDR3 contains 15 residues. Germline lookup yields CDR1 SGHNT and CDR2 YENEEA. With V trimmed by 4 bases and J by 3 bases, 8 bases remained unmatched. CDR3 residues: CASSWRGPRDTEAFF. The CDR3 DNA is TGTGCCAGCAGCTGGAGGGGGCCGCGAGACACTGAAGCTTTCTTT. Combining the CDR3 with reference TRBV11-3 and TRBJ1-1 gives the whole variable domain EAGVVQSPRYKIIEKKQPVAFWCNPISGHNTLYWYLQNLGQGPELLIRYENEEAVDDSQLPKDRFSAERLKGVDSTLKIQPAELGDSAVYLCASSWRGPRDTEAFFGQGTRLTVV.

CDR3 in amino acids: CASSHISPMSHRADYNEQFF. CDR3 coding DNA: TGCGCCAGCAGTCACATCTCCCCCATGTCCCACAGGGCGGATTACAATGAGCAGTTCTTC. V and J are TRBV23-1 and TRBJ2-1; possibly TRBD1 for D (6 bases). TRBV23-1 is sorted into the ORF group, with uncertain function. CDR3 length equals 20 residues. With 3 bases removed from V and 4 bases from J, the gap between germline ends came to 28 bases.

CDR3 sequence reads: CASSQGTSYGYTF. CDR3 sequence (DNA): TGTGCCAGCAGCCAAGGGACAAGTTATGGCTACACCTTC. V usage is TRBV14 and J usage is TRBJ1-2; a possible D gene is TRBD1 (5 bases). V lost 1 base to trimming and J lost 5 bases, with 8 bases between them. The CDR3 consists of 13 residues. Germline CDR1 and CDR2: SGHDN and FVKESK.

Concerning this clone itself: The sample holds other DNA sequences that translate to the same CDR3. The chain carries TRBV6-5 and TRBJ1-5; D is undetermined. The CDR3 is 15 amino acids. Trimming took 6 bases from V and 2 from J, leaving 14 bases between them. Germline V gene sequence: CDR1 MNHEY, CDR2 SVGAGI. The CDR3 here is CASSFEAKGNQPQHF. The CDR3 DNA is TGTGCCAGCAGCTTCGAGGCGAAAGGCAATCAGCCCCAGCATTTT.

CDR3 DNA sequence: TGCAGCGTTGACAATTGGAGCTATGGCTACACCTTC. Its translation is CSVDNWSYGYTF. This sequence joins TRBV29-1 and TRBJ1-2; D gene uncertain. Trimming removed 3 bases from V and 4 bases from J, with 9 bases in between. This CDR3 contains 12 residues. The germline V gene encodes CDR1 SQVTM and CDR2 ANQGSEA.